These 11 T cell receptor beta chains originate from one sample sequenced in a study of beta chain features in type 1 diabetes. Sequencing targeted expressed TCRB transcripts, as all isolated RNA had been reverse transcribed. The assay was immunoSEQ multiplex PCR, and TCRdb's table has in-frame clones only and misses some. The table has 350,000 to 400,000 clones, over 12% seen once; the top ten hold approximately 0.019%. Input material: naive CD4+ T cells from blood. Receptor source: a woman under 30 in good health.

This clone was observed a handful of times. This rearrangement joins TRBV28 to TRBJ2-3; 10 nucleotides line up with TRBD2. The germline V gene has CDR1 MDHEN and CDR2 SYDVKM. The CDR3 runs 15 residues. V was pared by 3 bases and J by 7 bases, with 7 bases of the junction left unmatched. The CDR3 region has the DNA TGTGCCAGCAGTTTTCGACTAGCGGGCGGAAATACGCAGTATTTT. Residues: CASSFRLAGGNTQYF.

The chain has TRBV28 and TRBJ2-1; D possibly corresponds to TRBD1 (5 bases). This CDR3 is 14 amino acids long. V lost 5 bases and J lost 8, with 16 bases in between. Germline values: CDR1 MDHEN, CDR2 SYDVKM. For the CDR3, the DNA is TGTGCCAGCAGTCGTTCCCAGGGCGGCGATGAGCAGTTCTTC. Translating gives CASSRSQGGDEQFF.

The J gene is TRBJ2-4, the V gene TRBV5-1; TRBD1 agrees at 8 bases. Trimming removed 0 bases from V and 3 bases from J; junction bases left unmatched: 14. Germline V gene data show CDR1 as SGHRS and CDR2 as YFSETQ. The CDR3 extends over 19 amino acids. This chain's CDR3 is CASSLGLPRMTGDKNIQYF. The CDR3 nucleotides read TGCGCCAGCAGCTTGGGACTCCCGCGGATGACAGGGGACAAAAACATTCAGTACTTC. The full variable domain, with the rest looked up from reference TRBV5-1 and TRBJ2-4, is KAGVTQTPRYLIKTRGQQVTLSCSPISGHRSVSWYQQTPGQGLQFLFEYFSETQRNKGNFPGRFSGRQFSNSRSEMNVSTLELGDSALYLCASSLGLPRMTGDKNIQYFGAGTRLSVL.

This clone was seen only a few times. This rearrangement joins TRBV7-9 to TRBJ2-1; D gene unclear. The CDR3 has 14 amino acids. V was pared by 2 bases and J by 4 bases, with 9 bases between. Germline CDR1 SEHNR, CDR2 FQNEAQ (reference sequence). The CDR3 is CASSLSLPYNEQFF. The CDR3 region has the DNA TGTGCCAGCAGCTTAAGCCTACCGTACAATGAGCAGTTCTTC. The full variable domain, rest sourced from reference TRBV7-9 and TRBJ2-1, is DTGVSQNPRHKITKRGQNVTFRCDPISEHNRLYWYRQTLGQGPEFLTYFQNEAQLEKSRLLSDRFSAERPKGSFSTLEIQRTEQGDSAMYLCASSLSLPYNEQFFGPGTRLTVL.

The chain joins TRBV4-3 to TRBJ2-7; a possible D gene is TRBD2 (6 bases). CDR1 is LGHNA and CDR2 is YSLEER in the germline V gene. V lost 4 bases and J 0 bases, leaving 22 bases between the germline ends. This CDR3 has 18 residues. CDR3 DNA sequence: TGCGCCAGCAGCCTTAAAGTAACTAGCACCTCGAGCTCCTACGAGCAGTACTTC. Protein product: CASSLKVTSTSSSYEQYF.

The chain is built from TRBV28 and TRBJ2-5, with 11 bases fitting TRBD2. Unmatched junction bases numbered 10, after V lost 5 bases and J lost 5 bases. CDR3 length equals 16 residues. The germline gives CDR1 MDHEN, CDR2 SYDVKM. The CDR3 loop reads CASSAPGLAALETQYF. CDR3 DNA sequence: TGTGCCAGCAGTGCACCGGGACTAGCGGCCCTGGAGACCCAGTACTTC.

As DNA, the CDR3 is TGCAGCGTCGCGGACAGGGCCAATCAGCCCCAGCATTTT. Protein sequence: CSVADRANQPQHF. The chain uses TRBV29-1 and TRBJ1-5; 8 nucleotides align to TRBD1. V trimming: 6 bases; J trimming: 3 bases; junction bases outside the gene matches: 4. The germline CDR1 and CDR2 sequences are SQVTM and ANQGSEA. This CDR3 is 13 amino acids long.

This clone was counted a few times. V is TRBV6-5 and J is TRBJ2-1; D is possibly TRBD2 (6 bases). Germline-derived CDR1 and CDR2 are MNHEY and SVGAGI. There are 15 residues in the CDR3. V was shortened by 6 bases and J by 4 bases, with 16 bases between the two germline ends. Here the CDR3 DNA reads TGTGCCAGCAGCACCGCGGGACTGGCTTACAATGAGCAGTTCTTC. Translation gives CASSTAGLAYNEQFF.

CDR3 nucleotide sequence: TGCGCCAGCAGCCCTGGACAGTCCGCAGATACGCAGTATTTT. Translating gives CASSPGQSADTQYF. The chain is built from TRBV5-1 and TRBJ2-3; weak D call: TRBD1 (6 bases). V was trimmed by 4 bases and J by 4 bases, leaving 13 bases between them. Germline assignment: CDR1 SGHRS and CDR2 YFSETQ. This CDR3 comprises 14 residues.

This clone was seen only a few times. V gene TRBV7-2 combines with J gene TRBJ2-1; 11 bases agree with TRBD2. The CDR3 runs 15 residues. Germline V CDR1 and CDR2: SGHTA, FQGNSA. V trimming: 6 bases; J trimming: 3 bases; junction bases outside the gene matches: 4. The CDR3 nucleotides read TGTGCCAGCAGTTCTACTAGCGGGAGCTACAATGAGCAGTTCTTC. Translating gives CASSSTSGSYNEQFF.

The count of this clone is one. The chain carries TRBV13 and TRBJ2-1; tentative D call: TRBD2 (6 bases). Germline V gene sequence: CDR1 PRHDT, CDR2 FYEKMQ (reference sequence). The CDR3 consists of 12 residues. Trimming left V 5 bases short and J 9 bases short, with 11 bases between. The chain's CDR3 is CASSRGTPEQFF. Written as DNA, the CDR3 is TGTGCCAGCAGCCGCGGGACTCCTGAGCAGTTCTTC.